This T cell receptor (beta chain) was observed in a study of T-cell reconstitution after alpha-beta-depleted transplantation in children. Overall study results and limits: Surviving recipient T cells and thymic progenitors produced the high day-60 TCRbeta diversity seen in some patients.

Unique molecular identifiers featured in how the TCRbeta library was prepared. TCRdb reprocessed the PCR reads via MiXCR and lists one record per CDR3 protein. The profile covers about 130,000 distinct CDR3 sequences, with 8% to 10% appearing a single time and less than 25% taken by the ten largest. V lost 5 bases to trimming and J lost 1 base; unmatched junction nucleotides: 5. The CDR3 is 14 residues long. Germline assignment: CDR1 MDHEN and CDR2 SYDVKM. This clonotype turned up a few times. Its target is not known. Material: PBMCs, mostly from graft donor cells, obtained 180 days after TCRalphabeta/CD19-depleted stem cell transplant. The chain employs TRBV28 and TRBJ2-7; 7 nucleotides align to TRBD1. The clonotype comes from a girl under two years old who had a stem cell transplant for combined immunodeficiency, so the T cells may come from the graft donor. CDR3: CASSPPGQSYEQYF. Here the CDR3 DNA reads TGTGCCAGCAGTCCTCCGGGACAGTCCTACGAGCAGTACTTC.